The present entry profiles one TCR beta chain with its context. The antigen is unknown. The sample holds other DNA sequences that translate to the same CDR3. The data belong to a study of memory CD4+ T cells and cytomegalovirus serostatus. In the study overall: Of the healthy Belgian adults, 9 were CMV seropositive and about 24 seronegative. General study points: CD4+ memory repertoires contained about two fifths of the roughly 150 reported CMV TCRbeta sequences.

The sort gate was single viable CD3+CD4+CD8-CD45RO+ cells for memory CD4+ T cells. CMV serostatus came from serum IgG against pp150, pp28, p38, p52. V was clipped by 5 bases and J by 1 base; unmatched bases: 7. CDR3 size: 15 residues. Germline CDR1 and CDR2: LNHDA and SQIVND (reference sequence). TCRdb's copy holds only in-frame clones and misses some; the assay was immunoSEQ multiplex PCR. The table shows 55,000 to 60,000 clones, with about 81% occurring only once. This sequence joins TRBV19 and TRBJ2-7, with 8 bases aligning to TRBD1. The sequenced material came from memory CD4+ T cells from blood. This TCR came from an adult in good health and CMV-seronegative. The CDR3 is CASSPGTGRSYEQYF. The CDR3 bases are TGTGCCAGTAGTCCCGGGACAGGAAGATCCTACGAGCAGTACTTC.